This T cell receptor beta chain came from a study of human T cells and chemical hapten exposure. Points from the study as a whole: TCRs at high frequency, those above 1 in 1000, did not change with DPC sensitization.

In the authors' workflow: Across samples, TCR counts had a median of about 92,000 and ranged from about 20,000 to 750,000. TCRdb independently ran MiXCR on the 5' RACE reads; one entry per CDR3 protein. The V and J calls and clone size are TCRdb's, not the authors'. The sample holds 80,000 or so distinct CDR3 sequences; about a sixth are singletons and the top ten take nearly 7%. Concerning this clonotype itself: Its antigen is as yet unknown.

Total RNA came from unfractionated whole blood. With 5 bases removed from V and 5 bases from J, the gap between germline ends came to 18 bases. Germline CDR1 is DFQATT and CDR2 is SNEGSKA (reference sequence). The CDR3 is 14 residues long. This rearrangement joins TRBV20-1 to TRBJ1-1, with D possibly TRBD1 on 6 matching bases. This TCR came from a female donor in good health. The CDR3 sequence: CSAGDTARETEAFF. Here the CDR3 DNA reads TGCAGTGCTGGGGACACAGCTAGGGAGACTGAAGCTTTCTTT.